The clone carrying this T cell receptor (beta chain) has only a few counts. Its antigen is unknown. This CDR3 comprises 14 residues. Germline V gene sequence: CDR1 SQVTM, CDR2 ANQGSEA. V lost 1 base and J lost 2, with 12 bases in between. This record belongs to a study of somatic mutations in cytotoxic T cells in rheumatoid arthritis. As for the study in general: Among the T-cell populations stained with V beta antibodies, some were separated by flow sorting at nearly 100% purity, including V beta1+ cells whose TCRB was sequenced. The study, taken as a whole, reports: Antigens bound by the expanded CD8+ clones were not identified.

Using immunoSEQ multiplex PCR, the repertoire was profiled, and TCRdb retains in-frame clones only, with some absent. The table shows some 11,000 clones, with around four fifths occurring only once. The chain recombines TRBV29-1 with TRBJ2-7; weak D call: TRBD2 (6 bases). This TCR was recovered from a woman aged 60-75 years with rheumatoid arthritis. Sequencing was performed on CD8+ T cells sorted from blood. The CDR3, as DNA: TGCAGCGTTGAAGGGGGCTCGGGGGCCTACGAGCAGTACTTC. It translates to CSVEGGSGAYEQYF.